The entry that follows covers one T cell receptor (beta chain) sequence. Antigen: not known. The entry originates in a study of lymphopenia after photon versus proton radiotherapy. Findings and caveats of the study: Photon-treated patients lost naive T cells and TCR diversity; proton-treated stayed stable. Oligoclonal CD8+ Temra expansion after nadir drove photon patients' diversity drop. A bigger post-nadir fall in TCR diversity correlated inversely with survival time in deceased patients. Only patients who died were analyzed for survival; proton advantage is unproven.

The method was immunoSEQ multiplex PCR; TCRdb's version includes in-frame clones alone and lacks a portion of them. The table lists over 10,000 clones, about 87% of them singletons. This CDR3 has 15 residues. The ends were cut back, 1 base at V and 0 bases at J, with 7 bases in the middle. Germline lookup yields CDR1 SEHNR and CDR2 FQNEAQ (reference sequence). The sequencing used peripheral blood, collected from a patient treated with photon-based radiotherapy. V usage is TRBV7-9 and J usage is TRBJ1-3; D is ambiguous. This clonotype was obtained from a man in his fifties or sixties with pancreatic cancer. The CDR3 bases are TGTGCCAGCAGCTTAGTACAGATCTCTGGAAACACCATATATTTT. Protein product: CASSLVQISGNTIYF.